The present entry profiles one TCR beta chain with its context. Its specificity is unknown. The sample originates from a study of metastatic and nonmetastatic thyroid tumors. Background on the study: Repertoire comparison spanned blood and tumor or nodule tissue of malignant and benign thyroid patients.

This CDR3 has 15 residues. The germline CDR1 and CDR2 sequences are MNHNS and SASEGT. With 4 bases clipped from V and 2 bases from J, the junction kept 7 bases outside the gene matches. Overall study findings and caveats: In both blood and tumor samples, TCR beta diversity was reported significantly higher for malignant than benign nodules.

All patients were treatment-naive before thyroid surgery. TCRdb called clones again from the PCR reads with MiXCR. The sample holds 35,000 to 50,000 clones, about 24% seen once. Sequencing was carried out using tumor tissue. This clonotype was obtained from a female donor with papillary thyroid cancer or a benign thyroid nodule (not recorded which). Some clones in this sample may be carry-over from other donors' samples. The chain carries TRBV6-1 and TRBJ2-7; 8 nucleotides match TRBD2. CDR3 sequence (DNA): TGTGCCAGCAGTGCTCAGATTAGCGGGGCCTACGAGCAGTACTTC. As protein: CASSAQISGAYEQYF.